This T cell receptor beta chain was obtained from a study of PD-L1 blockade in urothelial cancer (dated by TCRdb to about 2017). About the investigation overall: Therapy was started in the mid-2010s for all patients, and atezolizumab 1,200 mg was administered intravenously every 3 weeks. Somatic, immune and clinical correlates of response to PD-L1 blockade with atezolizumab in urothelial cancer were the focus of an exploratory multi-omic analysis. About 90% of the 29 patients were identified as males with urothelial cancer of bladder origin, and a prior smoking history was reported by 18 of 29 patients. In the same patients, whole exome sequencing and RNA sequencing of pretreatment tumors were performed in addition to TCR sequencing. Durable clinical benefit was defined as progression-free survival longer than 6 months, and TCR features were also tested against progression-free and overall survival. Under 30 patients had pretreatment blood TCR-seq, roughly 25 had at least one posttreatment blood collection, and roughly 25 had tumor TCR-seq. Pretreatment tumor samples, along with matched peripheral blood collected serially before and after atezolizumab treatment, underwent TCR sequencing. Blood samples were analyzed 3 weeks after the start of treatment (second dose) and 6 weeks after the start of treatment. Durable clinical benefit was achieved by nine patients but not by the remaining 20. A median of approximately 140,000 T cells and some 84,000 unique TCRs was obtained from blood samples, and a median clonality of approximately 0.08 was observed. An ECOG performance status of 0 or 1 was recorded for the patients, and 0 to 3 prior chemotherapy regimens had been received by the patients. General study outcomes and caveats: Improved progression-free and overall survival was found to be associated with pretreatment peripheral blood TCR clonality below the median. Because the sample size was small (n ≈ 31) and many of the analyses were exploratory, the results are meant to be hypothesis-generating. At 3 weeks after the start of treatment, tumor-associated TCR clones in peripheral blood had expanded more in patients with durable benefit (n of about 22, p = 0.022).

Details on this clone: Its cognate antigen has yet to be identified. One base away there is no much larger clone; base qualities are not given.

To estimate absolute template abundance from read counts, synthetic TCR analog templates were spiked into each PCR. The immunoSEQ assay used bias-controlled V and J gene primers to amplify TCRbeta CDR3 regions from genomic DNA. Rearranged TCRbeta segments were sequenced at approximately 20X coverage. The source study handled its data this way. Clustering was used to correct sequencing errors, and CDR3s were annotated against IMGT so that V, D and J genes could be assigned. Downstream analyses used only productive TCRbeta rearrangements, leaving out any out-of-frame or stop-codon sequences. Clonality was calculated as one minus the Shannon entropy normalized by the log of the number of unique productive sequences. Clones differing between time points or between blood and tumor were identified using Fisher's exact test with Benjamini-Hochberg correction, with an adjusted p below 0.01 applied as the threshold. Not all clones reach the TCRdb copy of this immuneACCESS table, which keeps in-frame sequences only. Checked studies attribute under half of the gap to unresolved V genes and leave the rest unexplained. V, J and clone size are those of that table, while D and trimming were read from the DNA. Counted in this sample were 70,000 to 100,000 clones; 80% to 85% of them appeared once. The ten biggest clones cover around 1.9% of the sample.

As encoded in the germline V gene (reference sequence), CDR1 is SEHNR while CDR2 is FQNEAQ. A distance of 20 bases separates the germline ends of V and J, which lose 5 bases and 6 bases respectively. The CDR3 covers 16 residues, taking in both the cysteine and the phenylalanine. Kept here is only the CDR3 DNA, which spans 48 bases and is read in frame from base 1. What this sample's time point label stands for: pretreatment peripheral blood. A cohort of 25 to 35 patients with locally advanced or metastatic urothelial carcinoma, treated at Memorial Sloan Kettering on a trial protocol, was included. Peripheral blood mononuclear cells were collected pretreatment and during treatment, at between 1 and 8 total time points per patient. The Qiagen DNeasy Blood extraction kit was used to purify genomic DNA from total PBMCs and tumor samples. PBMCs were collected pretreatment and during treatment, and were isolated and stored as previously described.

Recombination joined TRBV7-9 with TRBJ2-1; TRBD2 could be the D gene, as 6 bases match. This TCR was sampled from a man between 60 and 75 years old with urothelial cancer. The sequencing here drew on PBMCs, taken around atezolizumab (anti-PD-L1) treatment. Read as DNA, the sequence is TGTGCCAGCAGCCCTCCGGCGGGGTATTTGGGCAATGAGCAGTTCTTC. This codes for CASSPPAGYLGNEQFF.